This T cell receptor beta chain was sequenced during a study of T cell changes during pregnancy in multiple sclerosis. The method was immunoSEQ multiplex PCR; TCRdb's version includes in-frame clones alone and lacks a portion of them. Of 60,000 to 85,000 clones listed, about nine tenths are singletons. The specimen comprised peripheral blood, sampled after pregnancy. The receptor comes from a female donor in good health, enrolled as a control in a pregnancy study.

CDR3 coding DNA: TGTGCCAGCAGCTACATTAAGGACAGCCTAGTCCAAGAGACCCAGTACTTC. Translated: CASSYIKDSLVQETQYF. The chain joins TRBV28 to TRBJ2-5; D possibly corresponds to TRBD1 (6 bases). V shed 6 bases and J shed 1 base, with 21 bases lying between them. Per germline, CDR1 MDHEN and CDR2 SYDVKM. The CDR3 sequence is 17 residues long. The entire variable domain, with the rest obtained from reference TRBV28 and TRBJ2-5, is as follows: DVKVTQSSRYLVKRTGEKVFLECVQDMDHENMFWYRQDPGLGLRLIYFSYDVKMKEKGDIPEGYSVSREKKERFSLILESASTNQTSMYLCASSYIKDSLVQETQYFGPGTRLLVL.